These 20 T cell receptor beta chains share one sample of origin, sequenced in a study of shared clonotypes between healthy human individuals (TCRdb year 2020). The library was obtained by the immunoSEQ multiplex PCR assay. Entries here come from immuneACCESS through TCRdb and include only in-frame sequences with V and J called. Some clones fail to appear in such tables; in the studies checked, an unresolved V gene covers under half of the shortfall, and the cause of the remainder is unknown. This sample lists under 1,900,000 clones; around 98.5% were detected once. The ten most abundant clones make up approximately 0.38% of the sample. Input material: naive CD4+ T cells sorted from blood. The meaning of the sample's cell subset or site label: CD45RA+ positively selected. The receptors stem from a man younger than 40 in good health.

The genes are TRBV7-2 and TRBJ2-2, with no clear D. This CDR3 region has 14 residues. V lost 0 bases and J lost 8, with 10 bases in between. The germline gives CDR1 SGHTA, CDR2 FQGNSA. CDR3 bases: TGTGCCAGCAGCTTAGCTCGTGGCGGAGGGGAGCTGTTTTTT. Its translation: CASSLARGGGELFF.

This chain links TRBV6-4 with TRBJ2-5; possibly TRBD1 for D (5 bases). The CDR3 sequence is 13 residues long. V lost 6 bases, J lost 1 base, and 9 bases lay in between. Germline assignment: CDR1 MRHNA and CDR2 SNTAGT. The CDR3 region has the DNA TGTGCCAGCAGATCGGACATCCAAGAGACCCAGTACTTC. Its translation: CASRSDIQETQYF.

As for this clone: This CDR3 is also generated by other DNA sequences in the sample. This rearrangement joins TRBV7-3 to TRBJ2-3; no firm D call. This CDR3 is 12 amino acids long. Germline V lookup: CDR1 SGHTA, CDR2 FQGTGA. V was cut by 5 bases and J by 1 base, with 4 bases left in between. The CDR3 loop reads CASSRGTDTQYF. The CDR3 DNA reads as TGTGCCAGCAGCCGCGGCACAGATACGCAGTATTTT.

CDR3 nucleotides: TGTGCCAGCAGCTTAGGGGGAGGGACCACAGATACGCAGTATTTT. It specifies CASSLGGGTTDTQYF. The chain recombines TRBV7-2 with TRBJ2-3; TRBD2 aligns across 7 bases. With 1 base clipped from V and 2 bases from J, the junction kept 3 bases outside the gene matches. Per germline, CDR1 SGHTA and CDR2 FQGNSA. The CDR3 loop spans 15 amino acids.

Comment on this clone: The same CDR3 also results from other DNA sequences found in this sample. V is TRBV21-1 and J is TRBJ2-7; the tabulated D call, TRBD2, remains unverified against the DNA. TRBV21-1 is classified as a pseudogene. CDR3 length: 12 residues. CDR3 in DNA: TGTGCCAGCAGCAAGGGGGGATACGAGCAGTACTTC. Amino acid sequence: CASSKGGYEQYF.

The chain employs TRBV6-1 and TRBJ2-7; 9 nucleotides match TRBD2. The V and J ends lost 5 bases and 0 bases, in that order; junction bases with no gene match: 5. Germline V gene data show CDR1 as MNHNS and CDR2 as SASEGT. The CDR3 extends over 15 amino acids. The CDR3 is CASSSLAGSSYEQYF. The CDR3 DNA is TGTGCCAGCAGTTCCCTAGCGGGAAGCTCCTACGAGCAGTACTTC.

The chain uses TRBV5-5 and TRBJ2-1, with D uncertain. With 4 bases removed from V and 0 bases from J, the gap between germline ends came to 11 bases. The germline V gene has CDR1 SGHKS and CDR2 YYEKEE (reference sequence). The CDR3 has 15 residues. The CDR3 bases are TGTGCCAGCAGCCCCCGGCGGACCTCCTACAATGAGCAGTTCTTC. Its translation: CASSPRRTSYNEQFF.

The chain recombines TRBV10-2 with TRBJ2-1, with 7 bases identical to TRBD2. Losses at the gene ends were 6 bases for V and 0 bases for J; bases not matched to a gene: 5. The CDR3 extends over 15 amino acids. The germline gives CDR1 WSHSY, CDR2 SAAADI. In DNA form, the CDR3 reads TGCGCCAGCAGGGGCGGGAGTAGCTCCTACAATGAGCAGTTCTTC. Translation: CASRGGSSSYNEQFF.

This clone was observed a single time. The chain has TRBV7-2 and TRBJ1-4, with 8 bases that match TRBD1. The CDR3 is 13 amino acids. V gave up 4 bases and J gave up 7 bases; unmatched junction bases: 2. Germline-derived CDR1 and CDR2 are SGHTA and FQGNSA. The CDR3 here is CASSSDRVEKLFF. CDR3 bases: TGTGCCAGCAGCTCGGACAGGGTTGAAAAACTGTTTTTT.

The rearrangement links TRBV28 to TRBJ1-2; no clear D gene. This CDR3 has 11 amino acids. V shed 6 bases and J shed 6 bases, with 8 bases lying between them. CDR1 MDHEN and CDR2 SYDVKM come from the germline V gene. CDR3: CASRPLNGYTF. CDR3 sequence (DNA): TGTGCCAGCAGACCCCTAAATGGCTACACCTTC.

This chain links TRBV7-9 with TRBJ1-2; no firm D call. V lost 3 bases, J lost 0 bases, and 5 bases lay in between. This CDR3 is built from 13 residues. CDR1 SEHNR and CDR2 FQNEAQ come from the germline V gene (reference sequence). CDR3 coding DNA: TGTGCCAGCAGCTTTTCAACTAACTATGGCTACACCTTC. It yields the protein CASSFSTNYGYTF.

This clone was recorded once. The chain combines TRBV28 with TRBJ2-7; a possible D gene is TRBD2 (5 bases). The germline V gene encodes CDR1 MDHEN and CDR2 SYDVKM. The CDR3 totals 15 residues. Trimming removed 1 base at V and 2 bases at J, with 12 bases between. The CDR3 DNA follows: TGTGCCAGCAGTTTATTTGGCGGGCTTACCTACGAGCAGTACTTC. Translated: CASSLFGGLTYEQYF.

The rearrangement links TRBV4-1 to TRBJ1-1; D unresolved. The germline CDR1 and CDR2 sequences are MGHRA and YSYEKL. The CDR3 spans 14 residues. V lost 2 bases to trimming and J lost 4 bases, with 11 bases between them. The CDR3 loop is CASSQSSWATEAFF. For the CDR3, the DNA is TGCGCCAGCAGCCAAAGTTCATGGGCCACTGAAGCTTTCTTT.

A single count supports this clone. The chain couples TRBV10-3 to TRBJ2-7; D gene ambiguous. CDR3 length: 14 residues. Germline CDR1 is ENHRY and CDR2 is SYGVKD. V dropped 6 bases and J dropped 0 bases, with 12 bases sitting between them. CDR3 residues: CAISRQESSYEQYF. Here the CDR3 DNA reads TGTGCCATCAGCAGGCAGGAAAGCTCCTACGAGCAGTACTTC.

The chain couples TRBV5-1 to TRBJ2-7; D is undetermined. The CDR3 has 14 amino acids. V lost 4 bases and J lost 4, with 15 bases in between. Germline loops: CDR1 SGHRS, CDR2 YFSETQ. Written as DNA, the CDR3 is TGCGCCAGCAGCCCAAACCAAGTAGGGTACGAGCAGTACTTC. It encodes CASSPNQVGYEQYF.

This rearrangement joins TRBV4-2 to TRBJ2-2; D gene ambiguous. Trimming stripped 1 base from V and 9 bases from J, with 18 bases between. The CDR3 spans 16 residues. The germline gives CDR1 LGHNA, CDR2 YNFKEQ. For the CDR3, the DNA is TGTGCCAGCAGCCAAGGTTTCTCGGCCCCCGACCGGGAGCTGTTTTTT. Protein: CASSQGFSAPDRELFF.

V is TRBV7-6 and J is TRBJ2-1, with 8 nucleotides matching TRBD2. After removal of 1 base from V and 10 bases from J, the junction contained 3 bases not matched to a gene. The germline V gene encodes CDR1 SGHVS and CDR2 FNYEAQ. The CDR3 spans 13 residues. Here the CDR3 DNA reads TGTGCCAGCAGCTTAGGGTTAGCGGGAGAGCAGTTCTTC. It codes for CASSLGLAGEQFF.

In nucleotides, the CDR3 is TGTGCCAGCAGCGCAAGACAGGGTGGCGACGAGCAGTACTTC. It translates to CASSARQGGDEQYF. The chain links TRBV9 to TRBJ2-7; 7 bases are a match to TRBD1. This CDR3 has 14 amino acids. The J segment lost 5 bases and the V segment lost 3 bases, leaving 8 bases of the junction unmatched. Germline lookup yields CDR1 SGDLS and CDR2 YYNGEE.

The chain combines TRBV13 with TRBJ2-7; 7 bases line up with TRBD1. This CDR3 has 15 amino acids. With V trimmed by 0 bases and J by 0 bases, 2 bases remained unmatched. Germline lookup yields CDR1 PRHDT and CDR2 FYEKMQ (reference sequence). The DNA for the CDR3 is TGTGCCAGCAGCTTAGGCGACAGGGCCTCCTACGAGCAGTACTTC. This translates into CASSLGDRASYEQYF.

The V and J genes are TRBV2 and TRBJ1-1; perhaps TRBD1 as D (6 bases). V lost 4 bases and J 8 bases, leaving 11 bases between the germline ends. Germline CDR1 reads SNHLY; CDR2 reads FYNNEI. This CDR3 is built from 12 residues. CDR3 nucleotides: TGTGCCAGCAGTGTCGGGGGCTCGGAAGCTTTCTTT. This encodes CASSVGGSEAFF.